These 18 T cell receptor beta chains originate from one sample sequenced in a study of T cells in Graves' hyperthyroidism and ophthalmopathy. TCR beta CDR3 regions were amplified from RNA. First-round RT-PCR with HTBI primers amplified the TCR CDR3 region. TCRdb redid the calling of the multiplex PCR reads with MiXCR, one entry per CDR3 protein. The table records 500,000 to 650,000 distinct CDR3 sequences, 12% to 15% of them present only once. Sequenced material: blood. These receptors were obtained from a woman aged 40 to 50 with Graves' hyperthyroidism.

This clonotype was recorded a few times. V and J are TRBV9 and TRBJ2-3; the D gene is possibly TRBD2 (7 bases). The germline V gene encodes CDR1 SGDLS and CDR2 YYNGEE. Trimming shortened V by 4 bases and J by 2 bases, and 14 bases separated the two germline ends. The CDR3 loop spans 15 amino acids. This CDR3 is CASSPGGGSTDTQYF. In DNA, the CDR3 is TGTGCCAGCAGCCCGGGGGGCGGTTCCACAGATACGCAGTATTTT.

The gene calls are TRBV9 and TRBJ2-2; the match to TRBD2 covers 10 bases. The CDR3 extends over 15 amino acids. Germline CDR1 SGDLS, CDR2 YYNGEE. V was pared by 3 bases and J by 4 bases, with 3 bases of the junction left unmatched. CDR3 protein: CASSDRLAGTGELFF. The CDR3, as DNA: TGTGCCAGCAGCGACCGACTAGCGGGCACCGGGGAGCTGTTTTTT. The variable domain in full, with the rest retrieved from reference TRBV9 and TRBJ2-2, is DSGVTQTPKHLITATGQRVTLRCSPRSGDLSVYWYQQSLDQGLQFLIQYYNGEERAKGNILERFSAQQFPDLHSELNLSSLELGDSALYFCASSDRLAGTGELFFGEGSRLTVL.

There are many counts of this clonotype. The V gene is TRBV12-5, the J gene TRBJ2-7; 7 nucleotides align to TRBD1. This CDR3 is 14 amino acids long. Losses at the gene ends were 1 base for V and 2 bases for J; bases not matched to a gene: 2. Germline assignment: CDR1 LGHNT and CDR2 FRNRAP. Here the CDR3 DNA reads TGTGCTAGTGGTTTGGAGACAGGGCCCTACGAGCAGTACTTC. It specifies CASGLETGPYEQYF.

This clonotype was detected ten times or more. The chain combines TRBV7-6 with TRBJ2-3, with 10 bases fitting TRBD2. The V gene end was trimmed by 0 bases and the J gene end by 6 bases; junction bases not matched to a gene: 9. Germline V gene sequence: CDR1 SGHVS, CDR2 FNYEAQ. The CDR3 loop spans 17 amino acids. The CDR3 region is CASSLAYSGGGEDTQYF. In nucleotides, the CDR3 is TGTGCCAGCAGCTTAGCTTACAGCGGGGGGGGTGAGGATACGCAGTATTTT.

This clonotype was picked up a small number of times. The chain uses TRBV19 and TRBJ2-3; possible D gene TRBD2, 7 bases. Germline values: CDR1 LNHDA, CDR2 SQIVND (reference sequence). The CDR3 contains 15 residues. V lost 3 bases, J lost 1 base, and 11 bases lay in between. CDR3 nucleotide sequence: TGTGCCAGTAGTATGGGGGGGCTGGGCACAGATACGCAGTATTTT. Translated: CASSMGGLGTDTQYF. Based on the CDR3 plus reference TRBV19 and TRBJ2-3, the full variable domain is DGGITQSPKYLFRKEGQNVTLSCEQNLNHDAMYWYRQDPGQGLRLIYYSQIVNDFQKGDIAEGYSVSREKKESFPLTVTSAQKNPTAFYLCASSMGGLGTDTQYFGPGTRLTVL.

This clonotype appeared many times. The chain combines TRBV30 with TRBJ2-2, with 12 nucleotides matching TRBD2. The CDR3 extends over 14 amino acids. CDR1 is GTSNPN and CDR2 is SVGIG in the germline V gene (reference sequence). J gave up 5 bases and V 4 bases, and 2 bases lay outside the gene matches. CDR3 nucleotide sequence: TGTGCCTGGACTACTAGCGGGAGGACCGGGGAGCTGTTTTTT. Protein sequence: CAWTTSGRTGELFF.

The chain has TRBV19 and TRBJ2-2, with D possibly TRBD1 on 6 matching bases. Deletions cut 5 bases from V and 0 bases from J, with 16 bases between. The CDR3 has 17 amino acids. Germline CDR1 reads LNHDA; CDR2 reads SQIVND (reference sequence). CDR3 DNA sequence: TGTGCCAGTAGTCCCCCGTCAGGGGCGCCGAACACCGGGGAGCTGTTTTTT. It codes for CASSPPSGAPNTGELFF.

This clonotype was seen ten or more times. In nucleotides, the CDR3 is TGTGCCAGCAGTTTGAGGACACAGCTTCGCAATGAGCAGTTCTTC. Its translation: CASSLRTQLRNEQFF. V and J are TRBV28 and TRBJ2-1, with D possibly TRBD1 on 5 matching bases. Germline V lookup: CDR1 MDHEN, CDR2 SYDVKM. V was clipped by 3 bases and J by 6 bases, with 15 bases between them. The CDR3 sequence is 15 residues long.

In this sample, this clonotype turned up many times. The chain is built from TRBV19 and TRBJ2-1; TRBD2 might be the D (6 bases). Trimming cost V 2 bases and J 9 bases, with 14 bases left between them. The germline gives CDR1 LNHDA, CDR2 SQIVND (reference sequence). This CDR3 is 14 amino acids long. Here the CDR3 DNA reads TGTGCCAGTAGTATAATCCTATGGAGGGGTGAGCAGTTCTTC. It encodes CASSIILWRGEQFF.

This clonotype was counted only a few times. The chain joins TRBV5-1 to TRBJ2-7; a possible D gene is TRBD1 (6 bases). CDR3 length: 15 amino acids. CDR1 and CDR2 (germline): SGHRS, YFSETQ. Trimming removed 4 bases at V and 6 bases at J, with 20 bases between. The CDR3 loop reads CASSEGPQGLGEQYF. The CDR3 nucleotides are TGCGCCAGCAGCGAAGGCCCACAGGGTCTCGGCGAGCAGTACTTC.

This clonotype showed up just a few times. The chain links TRBV6-1 to TRBJ2-1; possibly TRBD2 for D (5 bases). Germline CDR1 MNHNS, CDR2 SASEGT. The CDR3 has 14 amino acids. Trimming pared 5 bases from V and 3 bases from J, leaving 11 bases between. The DNA for the CDR3 is TGTGCCAGCAGTAACACTAGTTTCTACAATGAGCAGTTCTTC. This encodes CASSNTSFYNEQFF.

Turning to this clonotype: A read error may explain this, as a much larger clone is one base away. This chain connects TRBV5-1 to TRBJ2-3; TRBD2 matches 7 bases. Per the germline V gene, CDR1 is SGHRS and CDR2 is YFSETQ. The CDR3 consists of 16 residues. V was clipped by 3 bases and J by 4 bases; unmatched bases: 11. As DNA, the CDR3 is TGCGCCAGCAGCTCGGAACGAGGCGGGAGCCCAGATACGCAGTATTTT. It is translated as CASSSERGGSPDTQYF.

In regard to this clonotype: The germline gene is not matched at one end of the junction; a read error may be the cause. J is TRBJ1-2 and V is TRBV28, with a possible D match to TRBD1 (6 bases). The V gene's germline CDR1 is MDHEN and CDR2 SYDVKM. There are 16 residues in the CDR3. CDR3 in DNA: TGTGCCAGCAGTTTCGTTTCGGGCAGGGGAAACTCTGGCTACACCTTC. Its translation is CASSFVSGRGNSGYTF.

Ten or more counts support this clonotype. The rearrangement links TRBV30 to TRBJ2-3; D remains ambiguous. The ends were cut back, 2 bases at V and 1 base at J, with 4 bases in the middle. The CDR3 has 12 amino acids. Germline V gene data show CDR1 as GTSNPN and CDR2 as SVGIG (reference sequence). CDR3 residues: CAWSLRTDTQYF. The CDR3 bases are TGTGCCTGGAGTTTGCGCACAGATACGCAGTATTTT.

This clonotype was counted many times. This chain uses TRBV6-1 with TRBJ1-2; 7 nucleotides match TRBD1. The CDR3 runs to 13 residues. Trimming removed 5 bases from V and 7 bases from J; junction bases left unmatched: 7. CDR1 MNHNS and CDR2 SASEGT come from the germline V gene. The CDR3 spells CASSSTGLSGYTF. The CDR3 bases are TGTGCCAGCAGTTCGACAGGGTTGAGTGGCTACACCTTC.

This clonotype was detected ten times or more. The chain carries TRBV2 and TRBJ2-1; TRBD2 agrees at 7 bases. Trimming took 8 bases from V and 0 from J; bases not matched to a gene: 1. The CDR3 has 13 amino acids. Germline V gives CDR1 SNHLY, CDR2 FYNNEI. DNA for the CDR3: TGTGCCAGCGGGGGGGGCTCCTACAATGAGCAGTTCTTC. Translating gives CASGGGSYNEQFF.

This clonotype came up many times. The V and J genes are TRBV11-3 and TRBJ2-1; TRBD2 matches at 9 bases. Germline-derived CDR1 and CDR2 are SGHNT and YENEEA. The CDR3 is made up of 16 amino acids. V lost 2 bases and J lost 10; bases outside the gene matches: 12. CDR3 amino acids: CASSLFGGLAWGEQFF. The CDR3 DNA sequence: TGTGCCAGCAGCTTATTCGGCGGACTAGCGTGGGGGGAGCAGTTCTTC.

Only a few counts were recorded for this clonotype. The chain combines TRBV12-3 or TRBV12-4 with TRBJ2-1, with D possibly being TRBD1 (5 bases). This CDR3 contains 13 residues. Deletions cut 2 bases from V and 12 bases from J, with 14 bases between. The CDR3 DNA sequence: TGTGCCAGCAGTTTAACAGGAGAGGATCGGCAGTTCTTC. It translates to CASSLTGEDRQFF.